These 22 T cell receptor beta chains originate from one sample sequenced in a study of T cell changes during pregnancy in multiple sclerosis. The data were produced by immunoSEQ multiplex PCR, yet TCRdb's version contains in-frame clones alone and is incomplete. The profile shows approximately 70,000 clones, approximately 95% of them singletons. Sequencing used CD4+ T cells from peripheral blood mononuclear cells, obtained after pregnancy. The receptors were gathered from a female donor with multiple sclerosis, enrolled in a pregnancy study.

V gene TRBV27 combines with J gene TRBJ2-7; 7 bases are shared with TRBD2. The germline CDR1 and CDR2 sequences are MNHEY and SMNVEV (reference sequence). The CDR3 extends over 13 amino acids. J gave up 5 bases and V 7 bases, and 8 bases lay outside the gene matches. CDR3 DNA sequence: TGTGCCAGCAAGGAGGGAGGGTGGCACGAGCAGTACTTC. Its translation is CASKEGGWHEQYF.

The genes are TRBV28 and TRBJ1-2; perhaps TRBD1 as D (6 bases). V was pared by 2 bases and J by 4 bases, with 11 bases between. The CDR3 is made up of 14 amino acids. The germline gives CDR1 MDHEN, CDR2 SYDVKM. The CDR3, as DNA: TGTGCCAGCAGTTTAGGGGGGGACACCTATGGCTACACCTTC. Protein: CASSLGGDTYGYTF.

The DNA for the CDR3 is TGTGCCAGCAGTCAGGGGGCCCCGAACACTGAAGCTTTCTTT. Translation: CASSQGAPNTEAFF. This chain connects TRBV27 to TRBJ1-1; 8 bases match TRBD1. The CDR3 contains 14 residues. The junction had 3 bases not matched to a gene; V was cut back by 5 bases and J by 1 base. CDR1 and CDR2 from the germline V gene are MNHEY and SMNVEV (reference sequence).

The chain employs TRBV19 and TRBJ2-5; D not certain. V was trimmed by 2 bases and J by 1 base, leaving 14 bases between them. CDR3 length: 16 residues. The germline CDR1 and CDR2 sequences are LNHDA and SQIVND (reference sequence). CDR3 sequence reads: CASSINGGVGQETQYF. CDR3 DNA: TGTGCCAGTAGTATAAATGGCGGAGTGGGCCAAGAGACCCAGTACTTC.

This sequence joins TRBV6-4 and TRBJ2-2; 8 bases fit TRBD2. CDR1 MRHNA and CDR2 SNTAGT come from the germline V gene. V shed 6 bases and J 1 base; nucleotides not matched to a gene: 7. There are 16 residues in the CDR3. The CDR3 DNA follows: TGTGCCAGCAGCCGAACTAGCGGAGGGAACACCGGGGAGCTGTTTTTT. Amino acid sequence: CASSRTSGGNTGELFF.

The chain recombines TRBV28 with TRBJ2-5, with D tentatively TRBD1 (6 bases). Germline CDR1 and CDR2: MDHEN and SYDVKM. The CDR3 extends over 15 amino acids. V was pared by 8 bases and J by 2 bases, with 18 bases between. CDR3 region: CASAPWAGQQETQYF. The CDR3 DNA reads TGTGCCAGCGCGCCGTGGGCCGGACAGCAAGAGACCCAGTACTTC.

The chain joins TRBV15 to TRBJ2-1, with no clear D. There are 14 residues in the CDR3. Germline-derived CDR1 and CDR2 are LNHNV and YYDKDF (reference sequence). Trimming left V 0 bases short and J 10 bases short, with 13 bases between. The CDR3 nucleotides are TGTGCCACCAGCAGAGATATGTTGGCAGAAGAGCAGTTCTTC. Translating it yields CATSRDMLAEEQFF.

The chain uses TRBV29-1 and TRBJ2-3, with TRBD2 as a possible D gene (5 bases). Trimming took 6 bases from V and 4 from J, leaving 11 bases between them. CDR1 and CDR2 (germline): SQVTM, ANQGSEA. The CDR3 is 12 amino acids. The CDR3 DNA sequence: TGCAGCGTAAACGACGGGGCAGATACGCAGTATTTT. Amino acids: CSVNDGADTQYF.

This chain joins TRBV18 and TRBJ1-1; D might be TRBD1 (6 bases). This CDR3 is built from 13 residues. In germline, CDR1 is KGHSH, CDR2 LQKENI. With 3 bases removed from V and 7 bases from J, the gap between germline ends came to 12 bases. CDR3 in DNA: TGTGCCAGCTCACCCTACGACAGGAGTGAAGCTTTCTTT. Protein: CASSPYDRSEAFF.

This clone was seen repeatedly, ten times or more. This chain uses TRBV29-1 with TRBJ2-2; D is uncertain. Trimming took off 4 bases at V and 1 base at J, with 10 bases between the two ends. The CDR3 consists of 14 residues. Germline lookup yields CDR1 SQVTM and CDR2 ANQGSEA. The DNA of the CDR3 is TGCAGCGTTGTGGGCTACCAGAACACCGGGGAGCTGTTTTTT. Translating it yields CSVVGYQNTGELFF.

V gene TRBV5-4 combines with J gene TRBJ2-1; D is ambiguous. Germline CDR1 is SGHNT and CDR2 is YYREEE (reference sequence). This CDR3 has 13 amino acids. With 2 bases removed from V and 9 bases from J, the gap between germline ends came to 12 bases. CDR3 loop: CASSFSPRGEQFF. The DNA for the CDR3 is TGTGCCAGCAGCTTCTCCCCAAGAGGTGAGCAGTTCTTC.

The rearrangement uses TRBV5-1 and TRBJ2-7; TRBD2 agrees at 12 bases. CDR3 size: 15 residues. After removal of 0 bases from V and 6 bases from J, the junction contained 4 bases not matched to a gene. Germline assignment: CDR1 SGHRS and CDR2 YFSETQ. The CDR3 region is CASSLERLAGAEQYF. The CDR3 DNA is TGCGCCAGCAGCTTGGAGAGACTAGCGGGAGCCGAGCAGTACTTC.

This chain links TRBV6-6 with TRBJ1-1; maybe TRBD1 (6 bases). Germline CDR1 and CDR2: MNHNY and SVGAGI (reference sequence). The CDR3 is 13 residues long. V lost 8 bases, J lost 2 bases, and 12 bases lay in between. The CDR3 DNA reads as TGTGCCAGCCGAGGACAGAACAACACTGAAGCTTTCTTT. Protein: CASRGQNNTEAFF.

The chain carries TRBV28 and TRBJ2-1; TRBD1 matches at 8 bases. Germline CDR1 reads MDHEN; CDR2 reads SYDVKM. The junction had 12 bases not matched to a gene; V was cut back by 6 bases and J by 8 bases. The CDR3 has 15 amino acids. CDR3 region: CASREQGAPRDEQFF. The CDR3 DNA follows: TGTGCCAGCAGGGAGCAGGGGGCCCCTCGGGATGAGCAGTTCTTC.

This clone has just one count. This chain uses TRBV11-3 with TRBJ2-1, with TRBD2 matching over 10 bases. Germline CDR1 and CDR2: SGHNT and YENEEA. The CDR3 is 16 amino acids. V gave up 0 bases and J gave up 7 bases; unmatched junction bases: 6. This CDR3 is CASSLDHSGRPNEQFF. The CDR3 DNA follows: TGTGCCAGCAGCTTAGATCATAGCGGGAGGCCTAATGAGCAGTTCTTC.

The chain carries TRBV19 and TRBJ2-7, with TRBD2 identical over 13 bases. V was clipped by 5 bases and J by 2 bases; unmatched bases: 12. The CDR3 is 18 residues long. Per germline, CDR1 LNHDA and CDR2 SQIVND (reference sequence). The CDR3, as DNA: TGTGCCAGTAGTCCCCTGGGGACTAGCGGGGTAATGGCCTACGAGCAGTACTTC. This gives the protein CASSPLGTSGVMAYEQYF.

The rearrangement joins TRBV19 to TRBJ1-3; TRBD1 might be the D (6 bases). The ends were cut back, 9 bases at V and 0 bases at J, with 12 bases in the middle. The CDR3 consists of 14 residues. The germline CDR1 and CDR2 sequences are LNHDA and SQIVND (reference sequence). CDR3 sequence reads: CASLDRDSGNTIYF. The CDR3 DNA reads TGTGCCAGCTTGGACAGAGACTCTGGAAACACCATATATTTT. Drawing the rest from reference TRBV19 and TRBJ1-3, the complete variable domain is DGGITQSPKYLFRKEGQNVTLSCEQNLNHDAMYWYRQDPGQGLRLIYYSQIVNDFQKGDIAEGYSVSREKKESFPLTVTSAQKNPTAFYLCASLDRDSGNTIYFGEGSWLTVV.

This chain links TRBV2 with TRBJ2-7; 8 positions match TRBD1. V shed 4 bases, J shed 1 base, and the junction held 3 bases outside the gene matches. Germline values: CDR1 SNHLY, CDR2 FYNNEI. This CDR3 has 14 residues. CDR3 coding DNA: TGTGCCAGCAGTGGGAGGACAGGGTCCTACGAGCAGTACTTC. This sequence encodes CASSGRTGSYEQYF.

The chain uses TRBV27 and TRBJ2-2; TRBD2 matches at 8 bases. The J segment lost 6 bases and the V segment lost 3 bases, leaving 9 bases of the junction unmatched. The length of the CDR3 is 16 residues. Germline V CDR1 and CDR2: MNHEY, SMNVEV (reference sequence). The CDR3 reads CASSLGLGDWAGELFF. The CDR3 DNA reads as TGTGCCAGCAGTTTGGGACTAGGGGATTGGGCCGGGGAGCTGTTTTTT.

The chain recombines TRBV27 with TRBJ1-5; TRBD1 is a possible D gene (5 bases). Germline CDR1 is MNHEY and CDR2 is SMNVEV (reference sequence). Trimming took off 2 bases at V and 0 bases at J, with 11 bases between the two ends. The CDR3 length is 16 residues. The CDR3 loop is CASSLGAGYSNQPQHF. The CDR3 coding sequence is TGTGCCAGCAGTTTAGGGGCAGGCTATAGCAATCAGCCCCAGCATTTT.

The chain carries TRBV7-2 and TRBJ1-4, with D hard to call. The CDR3 contains 12 residues. Germline-derived CDR1 and CDR2 are SGHTA and FQGNSA. The V gene lost 5 bases and the J gene lost 5 bases, with 6 bases spanning the gap. CDR3 sequence reads: CASSLLNEKLFF. The CDR3 nucleotides read TGTGCCAGCAGCCTCCTAAATGAAAAACTGTTTTTT. Together with reference TRBV7-2 and TRBJ1-4, the CDR3 gives the full variable domain: GAGVSQSPSNKVTEKGKDVELRCDPISGHTALYWYRQSLGQGLEFLIYFQGNSAPDKSGLPSDRFSAERTGGSVSTLTIQRTQQEDSAVYLCASSLLNEKLFFGSGTQLSVL.

The gene calls are TRBV10-3 and TRBJ2-5; TRBD2 aligns across 13 bases. V dropped 4 bases and J dropped 5; count of bases not matched to a gene: 7. Germline V gives CDR1 ENHRY, CDR2 SYGVKD. There are 16 residues in the CDR3. CDR3: CAISAGLAGPLETQYF. The CDR3 DNA sequence: TGTGCCATCAGTGCGGGACTAGCGGGACCCCTGGAGACCCAGTACTTC.